This record looks at one T cell receptor (beta chain) sequence and its context. The study ran its PCR with 60 Vbeta and 13 Jbeta primers. Sequencing was performed with immunoSEQ multiplex PCR; in TCRdb, only in-frame clones are kept and a portion is missing. The table lists fewer than 250,000 clones, approximately 80% of them singletons, with 13% to 15% in the top ten. The data derive from a study of cytomegalovirus exposure and HLA in healthy donors. Trimming removed 6 bases at V and 1 base at J, with 7 bases between. Germline V gene sequence: CDR1 LNHDA, CDR2 SQIVND (reference sequence). The CDR3 covers 13 residues.

Sequencing was carried out using PBMCs. This sequence joins TRBV19 and TRBJ2-4, with D possibly matching TRBD1 (5 bases). The sequence was obtained from a woman aged 25 to 39 in good health and CMV-seropositive. In DNA form, the CDR3 reads TGTGCCAGTAGAAAGGGGGCCAAAAACATTCAGTACTTC. Translated: CASRKGAKNIQYF.